These 20 T cell receptor beta chains were sequenced from one sample in a study of shared clonotypes between healthy human individuals. Profiling relied on immunoSEQ multiplex PCR, and the TCRdb table lists in-frame clones only, not all of them. In the table there are approximately 650,000 clones, just under 97% of which are singletons. Only CD45RO-negative cells positively selected for CCR7 counted as naive CD8 cells, so terminally differentiated effector memory CD45RA+ cells were excluded. The sequenced sample was naive CD8+ T cells sorted from blood. All receptors derive from a woman under 40 in good health.

The chain links TRBV5-1 to TRBJ2-7; D possibly corresponds to TRBD1 (8 bases). Between the trimmed V and J ends, which lost 5 bases and 6 bases, there was a span of 12 bases. From germline, CDR1 is SGHRS and CDR2 YFSETQ. The CDR3 runs 12 residues. In DNA, the CDR3 is TGCGCCAGCAGTCACAGGGGGGGCGAGCAGTACTTC. Translated, it gives CASSHRGGEQYF.

V is TRBV27 and J is TRBJ2-3, with 8 bases that match TRBD2. This CDR3 spans 17 amino acids. With V trimmed by 1 base and J by 0 bases, 6 bases remained unmatched. Germline CDR1 and CDR2: MNHEY and SMNVEV (reference sequence). This CDR3 is CASSLFGLASSTDTQYF. The DNA for the CDR3 is TGTGCCAGCAGTTTATTTGGACTAGCAAGTAGCACAGATACGCAGTATTTT.

The chain has TRBV14 and TRBJ2-1, with D uncertain. The CDR3 totals 15 residues. Per the germline V gene, CDR1 is SGHDN and CDR2 is FVKESK. V lost 4 bases and J lost 0, with 10 bases in between. The CDR3 DNA reads as TGTGCCAGCAGCCTTCGGGTAAGCTCCTACAATGAGCAGTTCTTC. This gives the protein CASSLRVSSYNEQFF.

This clone was seen just once. The chain recombines TRBV27 with TRBJ2-7, with D unclear. The CDR3 length is 14 residues. V was cut by 2 bases and J by 3 bases, with 11 bases left in between. Germline CDR1 and CDR2: MNHEY and SMNVEV (reference sequence). The CDR3 nucleotides read TGTGCCAGCAGTTTAGTCGCGACCGACTACGAGCAGTACTTC. Protein sequence: CASSLVATDYEQYF.

The chain employs TRBV5-1 and TRBJ2-7, with 7 nucleotides matching TRBD2. This CDR3 spans 14 amino acids. CDR1 and CDR2 (germline): SGHRS, YFSETQ. Germline trimming cut 7 bases from V and 5 bases from J; bases unmatched to any gene: 12. CDR3 bases: TGCGCCAGCGAAACCGGGACTACCCCCAACGAGCAGTACTTC. It yields the protein CASETGTTPNEQYF.

In nucleotides, the CDR3 is TGTGCCAGCAGCTCCTTGGCGGTAGGCTACGAGCAGTACTTC. Protein: CASSSLAVGYEQYF. V usage is TRBV13 and J usage is TRBJ2-7; no definite D call. This CDR3 contains 14 residues. The germline V and J ends were trimmed by 4 bases and 3 bases, with 13 bases remaining between them. Looked up from germline, CDR1 is PRHDT and CDR2 is FYEKMQ (reference sequence).

The genes are TRBV29-1 and TRBJ2-1, with a possible D match to TRBD2 (6 bases). The CDR3 contains 15 residues. Germline V gene data show CDR1 as SQVTM and CDR2 as ANQGSEA. V shed 4 bases and J shed 3 bases, with 16 bases lying between them. CDR3 sequence: CSVVWREEHYNEQFF. The DNA for the CDR3 is TGCAGCGTTGTATGGCGGGAAGAGCACTACAATGAGCAGTTCTTC.

This clone was counted a single time. This chain joins TRBV9 and TRBJ2-3; D might be TRBD1 or TRBD2, each matching 6 bases. Trimming pared 1 base from V and 1 base from J, leaving 7 bases between. This CDR3 has 14 residues. Germline CDR1 is SGDLS and CDR2 is YYNGEE. The CDR3 here is CASSVRGGTDTQYF. The CDR3 bases are TGTGCCAGCAGCGTAAGGGGGGGCACAGATACGCAGTATTTT. The whole variable domain, filled in from reference TRBV9 and TRBJ2-3, reads DSGVTQTPKHLITATGQRVTLRCSPRSGDLSVYWYQQSLDQGLQFLIQYYNGEERAKGNILERFSAQQFPDLHSELNLSSLELGDSALYFCASSVRGGTDTQYFGPGTRLTVL.

CDR3 sequence (DNA): TGTGCCAGCAGTTCCTTCGACAGGGACTATGGCTACACCTTC. This gives the protein CASSSFDRDYGYTF. The rearrangement links TRBV28 to TRBJ1-2; 7 positions match TRBD1. The germline V gene has CDR1 MDHEN and CDR2 SYDVKM. The CDR3 is made up of 14 amino acids. V lost 4 bases, J lost 3 bases, and 5 bases stayed unmatched.

J is TRBJ1-5 and V is TRBV6-1, with 7 bases aligning to TRBD1. The germline gives CDR1 MNHNS, CDR2 SASEGT. There are 20 residues in the CDR3. The V segment lost 2 bases and the J segment 5 bases; nucleotides outside the gene matches: 21. CDR3 amino acids: CASSEFWTGGGFVVDQPQHF. CDR3 nucleotides: TGTGCCAGCAGTGAATTCTGGACAGGTGGGGGGTTTGTTGTAGATCAGCCCCAGCATTTT.

The chain has TRBV6-5 and TRBJ2-7, with 11 nucleotides matching TRBD1. Germline lookup yields CDR1 MNHEY and CDR2 SVGAGI. CDR3 length: 14 residues. V shed 5 bases and J 3 bases; nucleotides not matched to a gene: 3. As DNA, the CDR3 is TGTGCCAGCAGTCTCGGGACAGGGGGCTACGAGCAGTACTTC. It is translated as CASSLGTGGYEQYF.

This clone was observed once. This chain links TRBV28 with TRBJ2-5; D may correspond to TRBD1 or TRBD2 (5 bases each). The J call may be incorrect, as the DNA end agrees better with TRBJ2-7. The CDR3 sequence is 14 residues long. Germline lookup yields CDR1 MDHEN and CDR2 SYDVKM. The DNA for the CDR3 is TGTGCCAGCAGTTTCGGGACGTGGTTTTACGAGCAGTACTTC. As protein: CASSFGTWFYEQYF.

Worth noting for this clone: The same CDR3 can be traced to other DNA sequences in this sample. The chain employs TRBV19 and TRBJ2-3; possible D gene TRBD1, 5 bases. Germline CDR1 and CDR2: LNHDA and SQIVND (reference sequence). This CDR3 has 12 amino acids. The CDR3 DNA sequence: TGTGCGTCAGGGCCTAGCACAGATACGCAGTATTTT. This translates into CASGPSTDTQYF.

The V call is TRBV2, the J call TRBJ1-2; weak D call: TRBD1 (6 bases). The CDR3 spans 12 residues. Germline V gene data show CDR1 as SNHLY and CDR2 as FYNNEI. V was clipped by 7 bases and J by 8 bases, with 14 bases between them. Here the CDR3 DNA reads TGTGCCAGCACAATAGGGGGTTCGGGCTACACCTTC. This encodes CASTIGGSGYTF.

The chain has TRBV30 and TRBJ1-2; the D is unclear. The V gene lost 4 bases and the J gene lost 5 bases, with 14 bases spanning the gap. CDR1 is GTSNPN, CDR2 SVGIG, per germline (reference sequence). CDR3 length equals 13 residues. CDR3 in amino acids: CAWNLAATYGYTF. The CDR3 DNA follows: TGTGCCTGGAATTTAGCGGCAACTTATGGCTACACCTTC. Looking up the rest from reference TRBV30 and TRBJ1-2 gives the full variable domain: SQTIHQWPATLVQPVGSPLSLECTVEGTSNPNLYWYRQAAGRGLQLLFYSVGIGQISSEVPQNLSASRPQDRQFILSSKKLLLSDSGFYLCAWNLAATYGYTFGSGTRLTVV.

The gene calls are TRBV7-2 and TRBJ1-6; D is uncertain. V lost 1 base, J lost 8 bases, and 9 bases lay in between. The CDR3 is 14 residues long. Per germline, CDR1 SGHTA and CDR2 FQGNSA. CDR3 residues: CASSLDGEDSPLHF. The CDR3 region has the DNA TGTGCCAGCAGCTTAGACGGGGAGGATTCACCCCTCCACTTT.

The V and J genes are TRBV11-2 and TRBJ2-6, with 10 positions matching TRBD2. Germline trimming cut 5 bases from V and 2 bases from J; bases unmatched to any gene: 9. CDR3 length: 18 amino acids. Germline CDR1 and CDR2: SGHAT and FQNNGV. The CDR3 nucleotides read TGTGCCAGCAGCGATGACTTAGCGGGAGGAACTGGGGCCAACGTCCTGACTTTC. This codes for CASSDDLAGGTGANVLTF.

The chain combines TRBV7-9 with TRBJ2-1; D remains ambiguous. Germline CDR1 reads SEHNR; CDR2 reads FQNEAQ (reference sequence). The ends were cut back, 5 bases at V and 6 bases at J, with 23 bases in the middle. This CDR3 spans 17 amino acids. The CDR3 DNA is TGTGCCAGCAGCCCCCCTACCGACCGCCGAGATTCCAATGAGCAGTTCTTC. Amino acids: CASSPPTDRRDSNEQFF. The variable domain in full, with the rest retrieved from reference TRBV7-9 and TRBJ2-1, is DTGVSQNPRHKITKRGQNVTFRCDPISEHNRLYWYRQTLGQGPEFLTYFQNEAQLEKSRLLSDRFSAERPKGSFSTLEIQRTEQGDSAMYLCASSPPTDRRDSNEQFFGPGTRLTVL.

V and J are TRBV19 and TRBJ2-5; D is unclear. This CDR3 has 13 amino acids. V was cut by 1 base and J by 1 base, with 4 bases left in between. The germline V gene encodes CDR1 LNHDA and CDR2 SQIVND (reference sequence). The CDR3 loop reads CASSIVLQETQYF. Here the CDR3 DNA reads TGTGCCAGTAGTATAGTTCTCCAAGAGACCCAGTACTTC.

The chain uses TRBV9 and TRBJ1-1, with a weak D call TRBD1 (5 bases). V shed 0 bases and J shed 1 base, with 13 bases lying between them. CDR1 and CDR2 (germline): SGDLS, YYNGEE. The CDR3 extends over 16 amino acids. CDR3 coding DNA: TGTGCCAGCAGCGTAGTGCAGGGTCGGGGGAACACTGAAGCTTTCTTT. Translating gives CASSVVQGRGNTEAFF.